Listed here are 20 T cell receptor beta chains from one sample, sequenced in a study of blood T cell repertoires in COVID-19 (dated by TCRdb to the early 2020s). The library was made by the immunoSEQ multiplex PCR assay. Drawn from immuneACCESS, this table holds only the in-frame rearrangements with V and J called that TCRdb kept. Clones are partly lost; checked studies trace under half to an unresolved V gene and leave the rest unexplained. The sample data list about 260,000 clones, and 84% of these were observed just once. Approximately 4% of the sample rests with the top ten. The sample comprised PBMCs or T cells enriched from blood (not recorded which). These receptors were taken from a young man with acute COVID-19.

The rearrangement links TRBV30 to TRBJ2-7, with D possibly matching TRBD2 (5 bases). The CDR3 has 12 residues. Between the trimmed V and J ends, which lost 5 bases and 8 bases, there was a span of 16 bases. The germline V gene has CDR1 GTSNPN and CDR2 SVGIG (reference sequence). The CDR3 protein is CAWGETPGKQYV. The DNA for the CDR3 is TGTGCCTGGGGGGAGACTCCGGGCAAGCAGTACGTC.

This chain connects TRBV19 to TRBJ1-5, with D perhaps TRBD1 (5 bases). CDR3 length equals 17 residues. Deletions cut 2 bases from V and 3 bases from J, with 17 bases between. CDR1 and CDR2 (germline): LNHDA, SQIVND (reference sequence). The CDR3 DNA reads as TGTGCCAGTAGTATATGGGTGGGGCAGAGTTACAATCAGCCCCAGCATTTT. As protein: CASSIWVGQSYNQPQHF.

The chain joins TRBV15 to TRBJ1-4; possibly TRBD1 for D (5 bases). Germline-derived CDR1 and CDR2 are LNHNV and YYDKDF (reference sequence). V shed 1 base and J shed 7 bases, with 10 bases lying between them. The CDR3 consists of 14 residues. The CDR3 loop reads CATSRAGVFEKLFF. CDR3 nucleotide sequence: TGTGCCACCAGCAGAGCGGGGGTCTTTGAAAAACTGTTTTTT.

The V and J genes are TRBV18 and TRBJ1-2; D is perhaps TRBD1 (5 bases). V was shortened by 1 base and J by 3 bases, with 9 bases between the two germline ends. The length of the CDR3 is 14 residues. Per germline, CDR1 KGHSH and CDR2 LQKENI. The CDR3 bases are TGTGCCAGCTCACCACGGGGGGATTACTATGGCTACACCTTC. Translation: CASSPRGDYYGYTF.

On this clone: An end of the junction differs from the germline gene, which may be a read error. The chain recombines TRBV5-1 with TRBJ1-6; D possibly corresponds to TRBD1 (5 bases). CDR3 length: 14 amino acids. Germline V gene data show CDR1 as SGHRS and CDR2 as YFSETQ. The CDR3 is CASSLEGRDSPLHF. The CDR3 coding sequence is TGTGCCAGCAGCTTGGAGGGGAGGGATTCACCCCTCCACTTT.

The gene calls are TRBV5-1 and TRBJ1-2, with 8 bases matching TRBD1. Trimming removed 4 bases from V and 5 bases from J; junction bases left unmatched: 10. The CDR3 sequence is 15 residues long. Germline V CDR1 and CDR2: SGHRS, YFSETQ. CDR3 in amino acids: CASSRGQVSDYGYTF. The CDR3 DNA is TGCGCCAGCAGCCGGGGACAGGTCTCTGATTATGGCTACACCTTC.

This chain connects TRBV7-3 to TRBJ2-1; D is perhaps TRBD2 (6 bases). Germline V CDR1 and CDR2: SGHTA, FQGTGA. Trimming pared 1 base from V and 5 bases from J, leaving 12 bases between. There are 15 residues in the CDR3. The CDR3 here is CASSLSGTLDNEQFF. The CDR3 DNA reads as TGTGCCAGCAGCTTAAGCGGGACCCTCGACAATGAGCAGTTCTTC.

The J gene is TRBJ1-5, the V gene TRBV28, with 7 bases matching TRBD1. Germline V CDR1 and CDR2: MDHEN, SYDVKM. V lost 3 bases, J lost 4 bases, and 3 bases stayed unmatched. The CDR3 length is 14 residues. The CDR3 region is CASSLGQLNQPQHF. CDR3 nucleotide sequence: TGTGCCAGCAGTTTGGGACAGTTAAATCAGCCCCAGCATTTT.

This clone was seen more than once but under ten times. This sequence joins TRBV28 and TRBJ1-6; the D is unclear. The germline CDR1 and CDR2 sequences are MDHEN and SYDVKM. The CDR3 has 12 amino acids. V was trimmed by 8 bases and J by 11 bases, leaving 13 bases between them. In DNA form, the CDR3 reads TGTGCCAGCCACCACCCCGGGACACCCCTCCACTTT. Residues: CASHHPGTPLHF.

CDR3 in DNA: TGTGCCAGTAGTATGGGACAGGGGCAGGATGGCTACACCTTC. This encodes CASSMGQGQDGYTF. The chain couples TRBV19 to TRBJ1-2; 10 nucleotides match TRBD1. Per the germline V gene, CDR1 is LNHDA and CDR2 is SQIVND (reference sequence). J was trimmed by 6 bases and V by 3 bases; bases with no gene match: 4. The CDR3 is 14 residues long.

V gene TRBV5-8 combines with J gene TRBJ2-3; D possibly corresponds to TRBD1 (5 bases). V lost 4 bases, J lost 5 bases, and 14 bases lay in between. The CDR3 runs 14 residues. Germline V gives CDR1 SGHTS, CDR2 YDEGEE. This CDR3 is CASSPGIGKDTQYF. DNA of the CDR3: TGTGCCAGCAGCCCAGGGATTGGTAAAGATACGCAGTATTTT.

This rearrangement joins TRBV3-1 (or the pseudogene TRBV3-2) to TRBJ2-3; tentatively, D is TRBD1 (6 bases). Germline V gene sequence: CDR1 LGHDT, CDR2 YNNKEL (reference sequence). Trimming cost V 3 bases and J 7 bases, with 14 bases left between them. This CDR3 spans 14 amino acids. The CDR3 here is CASSQGAGIYTQYF. The CDR3 DNA sequence: TGTGCCAGCAGCCAGGGGGCTGGGATTTATACGCAGTATTTT.

The J gene is TRBJ1-1, the V gene TRBV5-1, with D unresolved. V was pared by 2 bases and J by 3 bases, with 14 bases between. CDR1 SGHRS and CDR2 YFSETQ come from the germline V gene. This CDR3 spans 15 amino acids. In DNA, the CDR3 is TGCGCCAGCAGCTTCAGCCTTGGAGAGGACACTGAAGCTTTCTTT. Translated, it gives CASSFSLGEDTEAFF.

This rearrangement joins TRBV10-1 to TRBJ1-1; TRBD1 matches at 8 bases. The germline V gene has CDR1 WNHNN and CDR2 SYGVQD (reference sequence). The ends lost 5 bases at V and 5 bases at J; junction bases unmatched: 10. The CDR3 has 15 amino acids. The DNA of the CDR3 is TGCGCCAGCAGTCCGACAGGGGATTCGGGTACTGAAGCTTTCTTT. Translating gives CASSPTGDSGTEAFF.

This clone turned up a few times. This chain uses TRBV6-5 with TRBJ1-1, with 8 bases matching TRBD1. There are 14 residues in the CDR3. V lost 9 bases to trimming and J lost 4 bases; unmatched junction nucleotides: 10. The germline gives CDR1 MNHEY, CDR2 SVGAGI. The chain's CDR3 is CARTQGAGVTEAFF. The CDR3 DNA reads as TGTGCCAGAACTCAGGGGGCGGGTGTCACTGAAGCTTTCTTT.

The genes are TRBV11-2 and TRBJ2-7, with D possibly being TRBD1 (6 bases). The length of the CDR3 is 15 residues. The ends were cut back, 1 base at V and 2 bases at J, with 12 bases in the middle. Looked up from germline, CDR1 is SGHAT and CDR2 is FQNNGV. CDR3 in amino acids: CASSLAGVVAYEQYV. CDR3 bases: TGTGCCAGCAGCTTAGCAGGGGTTGTGGCCTACGAGCAGTACGTC.

This clone was seen a handful of times. The chain couples TRBV12-3 or TRBV12-4 to TRBJ2-7; unclear D gene. V dropped 6 bases and J dropped 10 bases, with 16 bases sitting between them. The CDR3 consists of 12 residues. CDR3 sequence (DNA): TGTGCCAGCAGCTCATCGGGTCAGAAACAGTACGTC. Translating it yields CASSSSGQKQYV.

The sample holds one count of this clone. The chain employs TRBV25-1 and TRBJ2-1; TRBD1 might be the D (6 bases). This CDR3 is 16 amino acids long. Germline CDR1 reads MGHDK; CDR2 reads SYGVNS. V dropped 2 bases and J dropped 0 bases, with 11 bases sitting between them. The CDR3 loop reads CASSEARGGSYNEQFF. For the CDR3, the DNA is TGTGCCAGCAGTGAAGCCCGAGGGGGCTCCTACAATGAGCAGTTCTTC.

The DNA of the CDR3 is TGTGCCAGCAGCCAGAGAGGCAGGGGGCGTGAAAAACTGTTTTTT. Translation gives CASSQRGRGREKLFF. The chain has TRBV5-8 and TRBJ1-4; 8 bases are shared with TRBD1. This CDR3 region has 15 residues. J lost 7 bases, V lost 4 bases, and 9 bases had no gene match. The germline V gene encodes CDR1 SGHTS and CDR2 YDEGEE. Drawing the rest from reference TRBV5-8 and TRBJ1-4, the complete variable domain is EAGVTQSPTHLIKTRGQQATLRCSPISGHTSVYWYQQALGLGLQFLLWYDEGEERNRGNFPPRFSGRQFPNYSSELNVNALELEDSALYLCASSQRGRGREKLFFGSGTQLSVL.

The DNA of the CDR3 is TGTGCCAGCAGTTTATCCGGGACAGGGGCTGGAAACACCATATATTTT. It encodes CASSLSGTGAGNTIYF. The chain carries TRBV27 and TRBJ1-3; the match to TRBD1 covers 10 bases. This CDR3 comprises 16 residues. Trimming took 0 bases from V and 2 from J; bases not matched to a gene: 1. Germline V lookup: CDR1 MNHEY, CDR2 SMNVEV (reference sequence).